This passage covers 27 T cell receptor beta chains from one sample sequenced in a study of CD8 T cells in Susac syndrome. Random hexamers were used to reverse transcribe 0.5 to 1 ug of RNA. TCRdb re-called the immunoSEQ multiplex PCR reads with MiXCR, one entry per CDR3 protein. Of tens of thousands of distinct CDR3 sequences detected, about 94% appear once; the ten largest clones hold about 0.6%. The sequenced material came from CD8+ T cells from PBMCs. All receptors derive from a human donor with multiple sclerosis.

The chain uses TRBV4-1 and TRBJ2-3; maybe TRBD1 (7 bases). The CDR3 runs 19 residues. V was trimmed by 1 base and J by 2 bases, leaving 22 bases between them. CDR1 MGHRA and CDR2 YSYEKL come from the germline V gene. The CDR3 region has the DNA TGCGCCAGCAGCCAAGGGAGGGGAAGGACAGGACGATCCACAGATACGCAGTATTTT. It is translated as CASSQGRGRTGRSTDTQYF.

The chain combines TRBV29-1 with TRBJ2-1; D remains unclear. V was pared by 4 bases and J by 5 bases, with 9 bases between. The CDR3 totals 12 residues. Per the germline V gene, CDR1 is SQVTM and CDR2 is ANQGSEA. CDR3 nucleotides: TGCAGCGTTGTGGACGGACACAATGAGCAGTTCTTC. Translating it yields CSVVDGHNEQFF.

The rearrangement links TRBV30 to TRBJ2-7; D ambiguous. CDR1 and CDR2 from the germline V gene are GTSNPN and SVGIG (reference sequence). There are 12 residues in the CDR3. Trimming took off 4 bases at V and 6 bases at J, with 13 bases between the two ends. The DNA for the CDR3 is TGTGCCTGGAACATGGGGTTTCGCGAGCAGTACTTC. Translating gives CAWNMGFREQYF.

This rearrangement joins TRBV15 to TRBJ2-5; TRBD2 is a possible D gene (6 bases). This CDR3 comprises 13 residues. With 5 bases removed from V and 5 bases from J, the gap between germline ends came to 12 bases. Germline CDR1 and CDR2: LNHNV and YYDKDF (reference sequence). The CDR3 DNA reads TGTGCCACCAGCCCTCTAGCGTCGGAGACCCAGTACTTC. It specifies CATSPLASETQYF.

Written as DNA, the CDR3 is TGTGCGTGGGGGGATTCGATGAACACTGAAGCTTTCTTT. This sequence encodes CAWGDSMNTEAFF. The V and J genes are TRBV30 and TRBJ1-1, with D maybe TRBD1 (5 bases). The germline gives CDR1 GTSNPN, CDR2 SVGIG (reference sequence). The CDR3 extends over 13 amino acids.

CDR3: CASSFGPYSGANVLTF. The DNA for the CDR3 is TGTGCCAGCAGCTTCGGGCCTTACTCTGGGGCCAACGTCCTGACTTTC. This chain connects TRBV5-6 to TRBJ2-6; D remains unclear. V was cut by 2 bases and J by 0 bases, with 9 bases left in between. Germline V lookup: CDR1 SGHDT, CDR2 YYEEEE. This CDR3 spans 16 amino acids.

The V gene is TRBV5-1, the J gene TRBJ2-5, with D hard to call. The CDR3 consists of 13 residues. Trimming removed 3 bases from V and 1 base from J, with 7 bases in between. Germline assignment: CDR1 SGHRS and CDR2 YFSETQ. CDR3 region: CASSSGGQETQYF. The CDR3, as DNA: TGCGCCAGCAGCTCCGGTGGCCAAGAGACCCAGTACTTC.

The gene calls are TRBV20-1 and TRBJ2-7, with 7 bases lining up with TRBD1. The V segment lost 5 bases and the J segment 3 bases; nucleotides outside the gene matches: 10. The CDR3 covers 14 residues. Germline CDR1 reads DFQATT; CDR2 reads SNEGSKA (reference sequence). DNA for the CDR3: TGCAGTGCTGGGTTCCGGGACAGAGACTACGAGCAGTACTTC. This sequence encodes CSAGFRDRDYEQYF.

The V call is TRBV4-1, the J call TRBJ1-5; D is perhaps TRBD1 (6 bases). Germline loops: CDR1 MGHRA, CDR2 YSYEKL. Between the trimmed V and J ends, which lost 3 bases and 5 bases, there was a span of 14 bases. This CDR3 region has 15 residues. CDR3 loop: CASSQETGLDQPQHF. DNA for the CDR3: TGCGCCAGCAGCCAGGAGACAGGTCTTGATCAGCCCCAGCATTTT.

This chain joins TRBV7-9 and TRBJ2-1; 8 positions match TRBD1. CDR1 is SEHNR, CDR2 FQNEAQ, per germline (reference sequence). V shed 5 bases and J 5 bases; nucleotides not matched to a gene: 8. The CDR3 spans 15 residues. The CDR3 DNA reads as TGTGCCAGCAGCCAGACGGACAGGGCCCACAATGAGCAGTTCTTC. It translates to CASSQTDRAHNEQFF. Variable domain in full (rest from reference TRBV7-9 and TRBJ2-1): DTGVSQNPRHKITKRGQNVTFRCDPISEHNRLYWYRQTLGQGPEFLTYFQNEAQLEKSRLLSDRFSAERPKGSFSTLEIQRTEQGDSAMYLCASSQTDRAHNEQFFGPGTRLTVL.

V gene TRBV28 combines with J gene TRBJ2-1; TRBD2 matches 15 bases. The CDR3 has 17 residues. Per the germline V gene, CDR1 is MDHEN and CDR2 is SYDVKM. The ends lost 5 bases at V and 7 bases at J; junction bases unmatched: 9. The CDR3 DNA is TGTGCCAGCAGTCAATGGACTAGCGGGGGGGATATGAATGAGCAGTTCTTC. Translated: CASSQWTSGGDMNEQFF.

This chain links TRBV18 with TRBJ1-1; 11 bases fit TRBD1. CDR1 and CDR2 (germline): KGHSH, LQKENI. This CDR3 is built from 18 residues. Trimming at V came to 3 bases and at J to 1 base, leaving 10 bases not matched to a gene. CDR3 bases: TGTGCCAGCTCACCGACGGCCTACGGACAGGGGGCGAACACTGAAGCTTTCTTT. Translating it yields CASSPTAYGQGANTEAFF. The whole variable domain, filled in from reference TRBV18 and TRBJ1-1, reads NAGVMQNPRHLVRRRGQEARLRCSPMKGHSHVYWYRQLPEEGLKFMVYLQKENIIDESGMPKERFSAEFPKEGPSILRIQQVVRGDSAAYFCASSPTAYGQGANTEAFFGQGTRLTVV.

This chain links TRBV4-3 with TRBJ2-7, with D unclear. Trimming cost V 0 bases and J 3 bases, with 12 bases left between them. The germline V gene encodes CDR1 LGHNA and CDR2 YSLEER. This CDR3 has 15 amino acids. In DNA form, the CDR3 reads TGCGCCAGCAGCCAAGATCATGTCAGCTACTACGAGCAGTACTTC. Translated: CASSQDHVSYYEQYF.

The CDR3 loop reads CSAPDRQVGTDTQYF. CDR3 DNA: TGCAGTGCTCCGGACAGACAGGTGGGCACAGATACGCAGTATTTT. V is TRBV20-1 and J is TRBJ2-3; D might be TRBD1 (6 bases). The V gene's germline CDR1 is DFQATT and CDR2 SNEGSKA (reference sequence). The CDR3 covers 15 residues. Trimming stripped 5 bases from V and 1 base from J, with 16 bases between.

This chain's CDR3 is CASSPGLVYEQYF. The CDR3 DNA reads TGTGCCAGCAGTCCGGGACTAGTTTACGAGCAGTACTTC. This sequence joins TRBV27 and TRBJ2-7, with TRBD2 matching over 8 bases. CDR1 MNHEY and CDR2 SMNVEV come from the germline V gene (reference sequence). The CDR3 covers 13 residues. V dropped 5 bases and J dropped 4; count of bases not matched to a gene: 4.

V and J are TRBV20-1 and TRBJ2-1; a possible D gene is TRBD2 (6 bases). Germline CDR1 DFQATT, CDR2 SNEGSKA (reference sequence). The CDR3 sequence is 14 residues long. CDR3 protein: CSVFSGYSYNEQFF. The DNA for the CDR3 is TGCAGCGTATTTAGCGGATACTCCTACAATGAGCAGTTCTTC.

This chain connects TRBV29-1 to TRBJ2-1; possible D gene TRBD1, 5 bases. The germline V gene encodes CDR1 SQVTM and CDR2 ANQGSEA. The V and J ends lost 3 bases and 4 bases respectively, with 16 bases between them. The length of the CDR3 is 15 residues. The CDR3 DNA follows: TGCAGCGTTGATCAAGACAGAAACCCTTACAATGAGCAGTTCTTC. Translated, it gives CSVDQDRNPYNEQFF.

The gene calls are TRBV18 and TRBJ2-7; D not resolved. V gave up 3 bases and J gave up 4 bases, with 4 bases separating them. Germline-derived CDR1 and CDR2 are KGHSH and LQKENI. The CDR3 contains 11 residues. CDR3 coding DNA: TGTGCCAGCTCACCTGGGTACGAGCAGTACTTC. Translated: CASSPGYEQYF. Supplemented by reference TRBV18 and TRBJ2-7, the full variable domain reads NAGVMQNPRHLVRRRGQEARLRCSPMKGHSHVYWYRQLPEEGLKFMVYLQKENIIDESGMPKERFSAEFPKEGPSILRIQQVVRGDSAAYFCASSPGYEQYFGPGTRLTVT.

The rearrangement uses TRBV9 and TRBJ1-5; no definite D call. Germline V gene lookup returns CDR1 SGDLS and CDR2 YYNGEE. The CDR3 is 13 amino acids. Trimming shortened V by 0 bases and J by 2 bases, and 3 bases separated the two germline ends. This CDR3 is CASSVDGNQPQHF. CDR3 nucleotide sequence: TGTGCCAGCAGCGTAGATGGCAATCAGCCCCAGCATTTT.

The chain links TRBV10-2 to TRBJ2-3, with no clear D. This CDR3 spans 15 amino acids. The germline V gene has CDR1 WSHSY and CDR2 SAAADI. Deletions cut 2 bases from V and 2 bases from J, with 11 bases between. CDR3 in DNA: TGCGCCAGCAGTGAGCCGGACCGATTCACAGATACGCAGTATTTT. Its protein product is CASSEPDRFTDTQYF.

With regard to this clonotype: Compared with germline, one end of the junction differs, possibly owing to a read error. The chain has TRBV29-1 and TRBJ1-6; D remains ambiguous. The CDR3 contains 11 residues. CDR1 is SQVTM and CDR2 is ANQGSEA in the germline V gene. CDR3 nucleotide sequence: TGCAGCGTTGAAGCCGGTCCGGAGGTCGCTTTT. It is translated as CSVEAGPEVAF.

The chain carries TRBV12-3 or TRBV12-4 and TRBJ2-5; no firm D call. The CDR3 has 12 amino acids. V lost 4 bases, J lost 3 bases, and 6 bases lay in between. DNA for the CDR3: TGTGCCAGCAGTTCCATAGAAGAGACCCAGTACTTC. Translation: CASSSIEETQYF.

The V gene is TRBV7-9, the J gene TRBJ1-1; D possibly corresponds to TRBD1 (5 bases). The CDR3 is 13 residues long. Germline V gene data show CDR1 as SEHNR and CDR2 as FQNEAQ (reference sequence). Between the trimmed V and J ends, which lost 1 base and 6 bases, there was a span of 9 bases. CDR3 loop: CASSLGGVPEAFF. The CDR3 DNA is TGTGCCAGCAGCTTAGGAGGGGTCCCTGAAGCTTTCTTT.

V usage is TRBV5-1 and J usage is TRBJ1-5, with unresolved D. Trimming left V 7 bases short and J 8 bases short, with 16 bases between. The CDR3 is made up of 13 amino acids. From germline, CDR1 is SGHRS and CDR2 YFSETQ. This CDR3 is CASAGAPGEPQHF. The CDR3 nucleotides are TGCGCCAGCGCTGGTGCACCTGGGGAGCCCCAGCATTTT.

The chain has TRBV20-1 and TRBJ2-7, with TRBD2 matching 7 bases. After removal of 6 bases from V and 0 bases from J, the junction contained 8 bases not matched to a gene. Germline CDR1 DFQATT, CDR2 SNEGSKA (reference sequence). This CDR3 has 14 amino acids. CDR3: CSATERGPSYEQYF. In nucleotides, the CDR3 is TGCAGTGCGACCGAGCGGGGTCCCTCCTACGAGCAGTACTTC.

The gene calls are TRBV12-3 or TRBV12-4 and TRBJ1-5; D is unclear. V gave up 1 base and J gave up 2 bases, with 6 bases separating them. This CDR3 contains 14 residues. The DNA of the CDR3 is TGTGCCAGCAGTTTAGGTGAGGGCAATCAGCCCCAGCATTTT. This translates into CASSLGEGNQPQHF.

V gene TRBV6-1 combines with J gene TRBJ1-6; D is perhaps TRBD1 (5 bases). The CDR3 length is 16 residues. The germline CDR1 and CDR2 sequences are MNHNS and SASEGT. Trimming pared 5 bases from V and 10 bases from J, leaving 21 bases between. In DNA form, the CDR3 reads TGTGCCAGCAGTATCCAGGCCCAGGGAGTTAGGTCACCCCTCCACTTT. Protein sequence: CASSIQAQGVRSPLHF.